This TCR beta chain was observed in a study of regulatory T cells in long-lasting Graves disease. Building the TCR beta libraries relied on iRepertoire HTBI primers, and CDR3 regions underwent Arm-PCR. TCRdb called the multiplex PCR reads again in MiXCR, with one record for every CDR3 protein. In the table there are roughly 700,000 distinct CDR3 sequences, about 32% of which are singletons. This sample's time point: persistent/refractory GD, antithyroid drugs over 5 years with positive TRAb. With RNA extracted from PBMCs as input, the TCR library was made. The CDR3 is 15 amino acids. Germline V CDR1 and CDR2: LNHDA, SQIVND (reference sequence). V trimming: 4 bases; J trimming: 5 bases; junction bases outside the gene matches: 3.

V usage is TRBV19 and J usage is TRBJ2-5; 14 bases fit TRBD2. Sequenced material: peripheral blood mononuclear cells (PBMCs), taken when the disease was refractory, from a patient treated with antithyroid drugs. This sequence originates from a female donor with Graves disease. The chain's CDR3 is CASSRTSGRLETQYF. CDR3 nucleotide sequence: TGTGCCAGTAGTAGGACTAGCGGGAGGTTGGAGACCCAGTACTTC.